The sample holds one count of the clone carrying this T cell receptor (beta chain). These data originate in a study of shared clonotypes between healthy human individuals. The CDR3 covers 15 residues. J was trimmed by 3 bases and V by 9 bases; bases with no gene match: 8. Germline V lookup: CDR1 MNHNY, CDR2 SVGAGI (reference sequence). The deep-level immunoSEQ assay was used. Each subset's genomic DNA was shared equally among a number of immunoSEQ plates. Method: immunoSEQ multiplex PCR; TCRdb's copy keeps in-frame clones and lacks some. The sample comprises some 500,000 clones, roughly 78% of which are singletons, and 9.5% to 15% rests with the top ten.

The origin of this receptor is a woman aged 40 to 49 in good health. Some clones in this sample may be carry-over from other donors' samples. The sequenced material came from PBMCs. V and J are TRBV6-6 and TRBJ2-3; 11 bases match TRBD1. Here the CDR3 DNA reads TGTGCCAGTGCTCCGGGACAGGGGGAGACAGATACGCAGTATTTT. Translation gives CASAPGQGETDTQYF.